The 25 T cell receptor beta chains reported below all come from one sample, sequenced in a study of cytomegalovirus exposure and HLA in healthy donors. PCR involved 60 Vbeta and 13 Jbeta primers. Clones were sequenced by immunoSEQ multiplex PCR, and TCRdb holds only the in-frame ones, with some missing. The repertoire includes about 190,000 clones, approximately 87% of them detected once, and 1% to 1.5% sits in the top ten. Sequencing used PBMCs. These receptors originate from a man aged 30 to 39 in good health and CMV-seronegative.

CDR3 sequence (DNA): TGCGCCAGCAGCTTGGTTACAGGGTGGAACGAGCAGTACTTC. This gives the protein CASSLVTGWNEQYF. The rearrangement uses TRBV5-1 and TRBJ2-7; D might be TRBD1 (6 bases). The CDR3 is 14 amino acids. Germline CDR1 SGHRS, CDR2 YFSETQ. V gave up 0 bases and J gave up 5 bases, with 12 bases separating them.

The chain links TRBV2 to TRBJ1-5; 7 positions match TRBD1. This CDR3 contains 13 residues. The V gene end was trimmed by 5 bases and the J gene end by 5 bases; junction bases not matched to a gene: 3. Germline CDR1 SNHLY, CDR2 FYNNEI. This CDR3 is CASSRDSDQPQHF. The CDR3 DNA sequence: TGTGCCAGCAGTAGGGACAGTGATCAGCCCCAGCATTTT.

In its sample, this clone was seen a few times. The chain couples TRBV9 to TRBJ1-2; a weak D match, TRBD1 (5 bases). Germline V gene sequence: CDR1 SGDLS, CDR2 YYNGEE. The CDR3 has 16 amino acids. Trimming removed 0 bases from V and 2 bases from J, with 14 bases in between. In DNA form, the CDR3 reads TGTGCCAGCAGCGTAGCTAACCAGGGTCTGAACTATGGCTACACCTTC. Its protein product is CASSVANQGLNYGYTF.

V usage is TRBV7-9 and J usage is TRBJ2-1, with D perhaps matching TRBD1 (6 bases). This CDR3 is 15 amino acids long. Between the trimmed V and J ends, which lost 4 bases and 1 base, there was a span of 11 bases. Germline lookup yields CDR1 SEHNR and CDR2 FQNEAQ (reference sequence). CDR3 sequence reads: CASSSRDTSYNEQFF. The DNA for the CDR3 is TGTGCCAGCAGCTCCCGGGACACATCCTACAATGAGCAGTTCTTC.

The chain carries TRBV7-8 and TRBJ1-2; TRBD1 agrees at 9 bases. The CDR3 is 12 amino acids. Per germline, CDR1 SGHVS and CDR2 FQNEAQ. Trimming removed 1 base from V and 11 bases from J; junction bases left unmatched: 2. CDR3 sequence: CASSLGGQGYTF. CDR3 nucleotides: TGTGCCAGCAGCTTAGGCGGACAGGGGTACACCTTC.

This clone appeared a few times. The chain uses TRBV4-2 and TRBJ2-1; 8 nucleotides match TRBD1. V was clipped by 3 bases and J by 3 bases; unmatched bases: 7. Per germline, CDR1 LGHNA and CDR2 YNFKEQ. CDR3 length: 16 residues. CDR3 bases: TGTGCCAGCAGCCAGGGCTTGACAGGGGACTACAATGAGCAGTTCTTC. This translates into CASSQGLTGDYNEQFF.

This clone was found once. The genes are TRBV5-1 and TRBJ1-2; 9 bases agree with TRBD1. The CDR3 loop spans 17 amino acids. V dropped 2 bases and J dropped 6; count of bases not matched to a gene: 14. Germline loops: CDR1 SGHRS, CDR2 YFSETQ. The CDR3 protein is CASSLIPLGQGTDGYTF. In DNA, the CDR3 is TGCGCCAGCAGCTTAATACCCTTAGGACAGGGGACGGATGGCTACACCTTC. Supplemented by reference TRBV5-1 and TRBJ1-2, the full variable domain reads KAGVTQTPRYLIKTRGQQVTLSCSPISGHRSVSWYQQTPGQGLQFLFEYFSETQRNKGNFPGRFSGRQFSNSRSEMNVSTLELGDSALYLCASSLIPLGQGTDGYTFGSGTRLTVV.

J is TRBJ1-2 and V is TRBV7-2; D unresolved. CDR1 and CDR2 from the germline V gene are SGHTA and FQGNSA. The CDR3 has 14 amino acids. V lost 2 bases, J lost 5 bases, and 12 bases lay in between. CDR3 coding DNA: TGTGCCAGCAGCTTATCGATCCGGGGTTATGGCTACACCTTC. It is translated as CASSLSIRGYGYTF.

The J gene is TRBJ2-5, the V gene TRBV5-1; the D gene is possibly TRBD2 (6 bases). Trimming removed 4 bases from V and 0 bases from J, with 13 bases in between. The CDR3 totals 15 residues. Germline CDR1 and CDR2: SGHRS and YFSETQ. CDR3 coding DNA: TGCGCCAGCAGCCTATCCGGGACTTACCAAGAGACCCAGTACTTC. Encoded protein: CASSLSGTYQETQYF.

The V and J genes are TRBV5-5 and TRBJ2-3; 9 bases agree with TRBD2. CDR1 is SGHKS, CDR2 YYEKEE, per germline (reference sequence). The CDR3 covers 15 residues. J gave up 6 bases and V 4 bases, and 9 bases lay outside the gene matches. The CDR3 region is CASSLASGVRDTQYF. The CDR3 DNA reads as TGTGCCAGCAGCCTGGCTAGCGGGGTGCGGGATACGCAGTATTTT.

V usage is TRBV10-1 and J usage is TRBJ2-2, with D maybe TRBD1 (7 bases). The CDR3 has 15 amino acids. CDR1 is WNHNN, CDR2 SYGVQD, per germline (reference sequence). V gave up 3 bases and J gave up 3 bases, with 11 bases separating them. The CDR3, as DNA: TGCGCCAGCAGTGAACAGGGGAGGTACACCGGGGAGCTGTTTTTT. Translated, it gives CASSEQGRYTGELFF.

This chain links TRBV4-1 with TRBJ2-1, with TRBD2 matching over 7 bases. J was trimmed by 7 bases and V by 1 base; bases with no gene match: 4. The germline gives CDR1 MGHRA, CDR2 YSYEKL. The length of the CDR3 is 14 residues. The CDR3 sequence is CASSQGLRGNEQFF. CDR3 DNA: TGCGCCAGCAGCCAAGGTCTGCGGGGGAATGAGCAGTTCTTC.

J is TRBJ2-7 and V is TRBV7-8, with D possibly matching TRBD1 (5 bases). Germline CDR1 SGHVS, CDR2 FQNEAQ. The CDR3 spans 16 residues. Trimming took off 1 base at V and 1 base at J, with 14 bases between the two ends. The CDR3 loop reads CASSLVGDSYSYEQYF. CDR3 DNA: TGTGCCAGCAGCTTAGTCGGTGACAGTTATTCCTACGAGCAGTACTTC.

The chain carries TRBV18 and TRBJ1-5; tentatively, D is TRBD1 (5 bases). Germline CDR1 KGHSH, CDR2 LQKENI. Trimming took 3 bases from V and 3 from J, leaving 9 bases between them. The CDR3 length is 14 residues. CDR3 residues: CASSPGGDNQPQHF. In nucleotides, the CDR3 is TGTGCCAGCTCACCCGGGGGGGACAATCAGCCCCAGCATTTT.

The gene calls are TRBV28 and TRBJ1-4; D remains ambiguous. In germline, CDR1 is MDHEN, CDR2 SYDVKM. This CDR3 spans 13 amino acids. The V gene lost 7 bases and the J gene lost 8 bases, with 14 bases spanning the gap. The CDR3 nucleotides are TGTGCCAGCACCTCGAGCGGAGGCGAAAAACTGTTTTTT. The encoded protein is CASTSSGGEKLFF. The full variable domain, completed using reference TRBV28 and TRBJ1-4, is DVKVTQSSRYLVKRTGEKVFLECVQDMDHENMFWYRQDPGLGLRLIYFSYDVKMKEKGDIPEGYSVSREKKERFSLILESASTNQTSMYLCASTSSGGEKLFFGSGTQLSVL.

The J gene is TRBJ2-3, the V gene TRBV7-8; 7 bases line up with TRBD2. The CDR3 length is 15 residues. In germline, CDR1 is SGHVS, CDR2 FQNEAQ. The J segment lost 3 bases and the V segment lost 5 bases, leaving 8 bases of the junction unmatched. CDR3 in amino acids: CASSPGLRGTDTQYF. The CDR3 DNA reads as TGTGCCAGCAGCCCTGGGCTGCGGGGGACAGATACGCAGTATTTT.

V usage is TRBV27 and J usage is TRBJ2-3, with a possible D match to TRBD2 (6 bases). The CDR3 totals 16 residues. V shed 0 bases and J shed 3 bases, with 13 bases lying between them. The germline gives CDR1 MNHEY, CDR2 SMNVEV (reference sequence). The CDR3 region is CASSLSWLGGTDTQYF. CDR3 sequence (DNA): TGTGCCAGCAGTTTATCGTGGCTTGGGGGGACAGATACGCAGTATTTT.

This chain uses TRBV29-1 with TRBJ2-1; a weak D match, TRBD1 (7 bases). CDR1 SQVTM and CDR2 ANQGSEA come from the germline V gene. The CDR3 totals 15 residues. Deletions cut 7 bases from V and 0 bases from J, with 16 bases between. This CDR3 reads CSASGGISSYNEQFF. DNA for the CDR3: TGCAGCGCATCAGGGGGGATTAGCTCCTACAATGAGCAGTTCTTC.

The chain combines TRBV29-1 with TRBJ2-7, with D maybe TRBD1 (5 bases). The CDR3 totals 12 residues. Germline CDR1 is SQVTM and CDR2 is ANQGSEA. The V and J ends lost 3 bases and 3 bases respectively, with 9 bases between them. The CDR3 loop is CSVEQGGYEQYF. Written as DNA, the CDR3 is TGCAGCGTTGAGCAGGGTGGCTACGAGCAGTACTTC.

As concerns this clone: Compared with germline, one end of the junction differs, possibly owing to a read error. The CDR3: CSSSFNSRYLSGNTIYF. The CDR3 DNA reads as TGTTCCAGCAGCTTTAACAGTAGATATTTATCTGGAAACACCATATATTTT. This rearrangement joins TRBV7-9 to TRBJ1-3, with no clear D. The germline V gene has CDR1 SEHNR and CDR2 FQNEAQ (reference sequence). The CDR3 runs to 17 residues.

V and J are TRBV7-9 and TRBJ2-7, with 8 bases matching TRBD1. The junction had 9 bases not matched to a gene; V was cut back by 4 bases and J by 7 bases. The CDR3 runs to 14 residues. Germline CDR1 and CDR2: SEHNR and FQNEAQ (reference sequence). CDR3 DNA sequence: TGTGCCAGCAGCTCCCAGGGACAGGCATGGGAGCAGTACTTC. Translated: CASSSQGQAWEQYF.

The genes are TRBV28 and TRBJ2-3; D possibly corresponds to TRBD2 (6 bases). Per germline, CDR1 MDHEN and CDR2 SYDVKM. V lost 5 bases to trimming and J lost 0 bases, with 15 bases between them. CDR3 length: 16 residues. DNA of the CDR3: TGTGCCAGCAGTGTGCGGGACTCCAGAAGCACAGATACGCAGTATTTT. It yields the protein CASSVRDSRSTDTQYF.

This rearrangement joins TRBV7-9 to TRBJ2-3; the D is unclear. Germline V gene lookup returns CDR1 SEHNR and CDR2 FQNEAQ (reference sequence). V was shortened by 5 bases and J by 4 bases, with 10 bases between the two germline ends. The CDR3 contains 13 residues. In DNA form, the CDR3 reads TGTGCCAGCAGCCTTGCCTATGCAGATACGCAGTATTTT. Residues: CASSLAYADTQYF.

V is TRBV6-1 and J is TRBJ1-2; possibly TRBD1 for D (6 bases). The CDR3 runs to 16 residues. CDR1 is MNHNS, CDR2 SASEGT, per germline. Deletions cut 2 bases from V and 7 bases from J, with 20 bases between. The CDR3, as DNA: TGTGCCAGCAGTGAAAGGTCGACAGGCCGAGGAGCTGGCTACACCTTC. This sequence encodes CASSERSTGRGAGYTF.

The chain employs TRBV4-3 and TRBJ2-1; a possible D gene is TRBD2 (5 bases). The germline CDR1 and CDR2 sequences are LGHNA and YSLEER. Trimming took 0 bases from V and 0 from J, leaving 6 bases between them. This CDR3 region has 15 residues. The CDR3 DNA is TGCGCCAGCAGCCAAGAAGCGGACTCCTACAATGAGCAGTTCTTC. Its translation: CASSQEADSYNEQFF.